This T cell receptor beta chain was documented in a study of blood T cells in healthy people across ages. Study-level findings and limits: Higher diversity, along with more naive CD4+ cells, distinguished long-lived donors from aged donors. A conclusive naive versus antigen-experienced comparison was prevented by the unsorted PBMCs.

They isolated at least 6.5 million PBMCs from each sample. This clonotype has ten or more counts. Its specificity is unknown. Then a second PCR, running about 6 to 11 cycles, was carried out with a sample-barcoded 5' primer and a J-beta primer mix. Each cDNA was tagged by a template-switch adaptor containing 12 random nucleotides. TCRdb re-derived calls from the 5' RACE reads in MiXCR, one entry per CDR3 protein. The table shows 1.5 million to 1.8 million distinct CDR3 sequences, with approximately 39% occurring only once. The germline CDR1 and CDR2 sequences are MDHEN and SYDVKM. The V segment lost 8 bases and the J segment 11 bases; nucleotides outside the gene matches: 14. The CDR3 length is 14 residues.

Sequencing was performed on blood. The rearrangement links TRBV28 to TRBJ1-5, with 8 nucleotides matching TRBD1. The TCR was taken from a woman between 18 and 29 years old in good health. CDR3: CASATGTGPRAQHF. The CDR3 DNA is TGTGCCAGCGCCACCGGGACAGGACCCAGGGCCCAGCATTTT.